These 31 T cell receptor beta chains came from one sample sequenced in a study of blood T cell repertoires in COVID-19. Assay used: immunoSEQ multiplex PCR; TCRdb lists only in-frame clones, some missing. The table has a few hundred thousand clones, approximately 83% seen once. Sample: PBMCs or T cells enriched from blood (not recorded which). The receptor source for this set is a man in his thirties or forties who had recovered from COVID-19.

Only one count was recorded for this clone. The CDR3 sequence: CASSHSSGGVDTQYF. CDR3 bases: TGTGCCAGCAGCCATTCTAGCGGGGGGGTAGATACGCAGTATTTT. The chain recombines TRBV4-2 with TRBJ2-3; 12 bases are shared with TRBD2. The CDR3 consists of 15 residues. Germline lookup yields CDR1 LGHNA and CDR2 YNFKEQ. Trimming took 3 bases from V and 5 from J; bases not matched to a gene: 3.

V is TRBV19 and J is TRBJ2-7, with 8 bases lining up with TRBD1. This CDR3 region has 15 residues. With V trimmed by 3 bases and J by 1 base, 5 bases remained unmatched. Germline CDR1 LNHDA, CDR2 SQIVND (reference sequence). In DNA form, the CDR3 reads TGTGCCAGTAGTATCCGGACAGGGTCTTCCTACGAGCAGTACTTC. Its protein product is CASSIRTGSSYEQYF.

There are a few counts of this clone. This chain connects TRBV30 to TRBJ2-1; 10 bases are a match to TRBD2. The CDR3 loop spans 17 amino acids. The ends lost 0 bases at V and 8 bases at J; junction bases unmatched: 13. Germline V gene data show CDR1 as GTSNPN and CDR2 as SVGIG (reference sequence). The CDR3 DNA reads TGTGCCTGGAGTGTACTTACTAGCGGGGCCTACAATGATGAGCAGTTCTTC. It translates to CAWSVLTSGAYNDEQFF.

V and J are TRBV7-9 and TRBJ2-7, with 9 bases fitting TRBD1. Germline V lookup: CDR1 SEHNR, CDR2 FQNEAQ (reference sequence). The CDR3 spans 13 residues. V shed 5 bases, J shed 3 bases, and the junction held 2 bases outside the gene matches. DNA of the CDR3: TGTGCCAGCAGCCGGGGACAGGGCTACGAGCAGTACTTC. Its translation: CASSRGQGYEQYF.

This clone was detected once. V and J are TRBV10-3 and TRBJ2-2; tentatively, D is TRBD2 (6 bases). CDR1 is ENHRY and CDR2 is SYGVKD in the germline V gene. Trimming pared 4 bases from V and 8 bases from J, leaving 17 bases between. The length of the CDR3 is 15 residues. The CDR3: CAISATSLPSGELFF. CDR3 sequence (DNA): TGTGCCATCAGTGCGACTAGTCTCCCTTCAGGGGAGCTGTTTTTT.

This chain links TRBV6-5 with TRBJ1-1; perhaps TRBD1 as D (5 bases). Germline loops: CDR1 MNHEY, CDR2 SVGAGI. The V gene lost 6 bases and the J gene lost 6 bases, with 14 bases spanning the gap. The CDR3 is made up of 13 amino acids. DNA for the CDR3: TGTGCCAGCAGCCCCTCGGGCAGGGCTGAAGCTTTCTTT. This sequence encodes CASSPSGRAEAFF.

The rearrangement uses TRBV24-1 and TRBJ1-2; D gene uncertain. The CDR3 covers 12 residues. V shed 2 bases and J shed 7 bases, with 7 bases lying between them. CDR1 is KGHDR and CDR2 is SFDVKD in the germline V gene. This CDR3 reads CATSDSRGGYTF. Here the CDR3 DNA reads TGTGCCACCAGTGATTCTCGGGGTGGCTACACCTTC.

This rearrangement joins TRBV7-9 to TRBJ1-2; no firm D call. Germline-derived CDR1 and CDR2 are SEHNR and FQNEAQ (reference sequence). The CDR3 length is 13 residues. Trimming stripped 4 bases from V and 8 bases from J, with 14 bases between. CDR3 nucleotide sequence: TGTGCCAGCAGCTCACCCGCCGGGGTCGGCTACACCTTC. This translates into CASSSPAGVGYTF.

V is TRBV7-9 and J is TRBJ2-4; no reliable D call. The germline V and J ends were trimmed by 0 bases and 6 bases, with 6 bases remaining between them. Germline lookup yields CDR1 SEHNR and CDR2 FQNEAQ (reference sequence). This CDR3 region has 13 residues. CDR3 sequence (DNA): TGTGCCAGCAGCTTAGCGAGCGCAAACATTCAGTACTTC. Translated: CASSLASANIQYF.

The genes are TRBV9 and TRBJ1-2, with D perhaps matching TRBD1 (5 bases). Per the germline V gene, CDR1 is SGDLS and CDR2 is YYNGEE. V was pared by 0 bases and J by 3 bases, with 12 bases between. The CDR3 consists of 15 residues. The CDR3 bases are TGTGCCAGCAGCGTAGGTGGGGGGGTAGACTATGGCTACACCTTC. It encodes CASSVGGGVDYGYTF.

The chain recombines TRBV7-9 with TRBJ1-3; D possibly corresponds to TRBD1 (6 bases). The CDR3 is 15 amino acids. CDR1 and CDR2 from the germline V gene are SEHNR and FQNEAQ (reference sequence). The ends were cut back, 4 bases at V and 0 bases at J, with 10 bases in the middle. DNA for the CDR3: TGTGCCAGCAGCTCGAGCAGGGGCTCTGGAAACACCATATATTTT. Its translation: CASSSSRGSGNTIYF.

J is TRBJ2-7 and V is TRBV11-1; D is unresolved. The CDR3 sequence is 13 residues long. Germline CDR1 reads SGHAT; CDR2 reads FQDESV (reference sequence). V was clipped by 5 bases and J by 9 bases, with 17 bases between them. CDR3 region: CASSVPEVFGQYF. In DNA, the CDR3 is TGTGCCAGCAGCGTGCCAGAGGTCTTCGGGCAGTACTTC.

This sequence joins TRBV7-6 and TRBJ2-1; 8 bases fit TRBD2. CDR1 is SGHVS and CDR2 is FNYEAQ in the germline V gene. The CDR3 length is 18 residues. V lost 0 bases to trimming and J lost 5 bases; unmatched junction nucleotides: 12. As DNA, the CDR3 is TGTGCCAGCAGCTTAGCCCTCGCGAGTGGAGCGGGGGACAATGAGCAGTTCTTC. Its protein product is CASSLALASGAGDNEQFF.

V and J are TRBV10-2 and TRBJ1-5, with D perhaps TRBD1 (5 bases). Trimming left V 8 bases short and J 7 bases short, with 15 bases between. The CDR3 loop spans 13 amino acids. CDR1 and CDR2 (germline): WSHSY, SAAADI. CDR3 sequence (DNA): TGCGCCAGCGCACGGGACTTCGGACAGCCCCAGCATTTT. Its protein product is CASARDFGQPQHF.

The chain is built from TRBV10-2 and TRBJ1-6; D is undetermined. V was cut by 0 bases and J by 0 bases, with 3 bases left in between. The CDR3 length is 15 residues. Germline V CDR1 and CDR2: WSHSY, SAAADI. This CDR3 reads CASSESSSYNSPLHF. The DNA of the CDR3 is TGCGCCAGCAGTGAGTCGAGCTCCTATAATTCACCCCTCCACTTT.

V usage is TRBV2 and J usage is TRBJ2-2; 8 bases fit TRBD1. This CDR3 is built from 16 residues. CDR1 is SNHLY, CDR2 FYNNEI, per germline. The junction had 11 bases not matched to a gene; V was cut back by 7 bases and J by 4 bases. CDR3 nucleotides: TGTGCCAGCACTATGGACAGGGAGAAATCCACCGGGGAGCTGTTTTTT. This codes for CASTMDREKSTGELFF.

This clone has just one count. The genes are TRBV4-3 and TRBJ1-5; D is possibly TRBD1 (5 bases). The germline CDR1 and CDR2 sequences are LGHNA and YSLEER. The CDR3 sequence is 20 residues long. V gave up 4 bases and J gave up 0 bases, with 25 bases separating them. The CDR3: CASSPLVTGPSTYSNQPQHF. The CDR3 DNA is TGCGCCAGCAGCCCCTTGGTCACAGGTCCTAGTACCTATAGCAATCAGCCCCAGCATTTT.

V usage is TRBV28 and J usage is TRBJ1-3; D not certain. With 3 bases removed from V and 0 bases from J, the gap between germline ends came to 6 bases. The CDR3 covers 14 residues. CDR1 is MDHEN and CDR2 is SYDVKM in the germline V gene. CDR3 amino acids: CASSFVSSGNTIYF. CDR3 nucleotides: TGTGCCAGCAGTTTTGTGAGCTCTGGAAACACCATATATTTT.

About this clone: This may be a read error: a much more frequent sequence differs by one nucleotide. Other DNA sequences in this specimen translate into the identical CDR3. The chain carries TRBV7-2 and TRBJ1-2; unclear D gene. This CDR3 region has 12 residues. Between the trimmed V and J ends, which lost 1 base and 4 bases, there was a span of 4 bases. The germline V gene encodes CDR1 SGHTA and CDR2 FQGNSA. The CDR3 region has the DNA TGTGCCAGCAGCTTAGACAGCTATGGCTACACCTTC. Protein: CASSLDSYGYTF.

In this sample, this clone turned up once. The chain employs TRBV19 and TRBJ1-1; 8 bases match TRBD1. The CDR3 runs 16 residues. The ends lost 11 bases at V and 0 bases at J; junction bases unmatched: 14. Germline V gene lookup returns CDR1 LNHDA and CDR2 SQIVND (reference sequence). The CDR3 region is CAAKAREGQVNTEAFF. The CDR3 DNA is TGTGCCGCCAAAGCTCGAGAGGGACAGGTGAACACTGAAGCTTTCTTT.

This sequence joins TRBV7-3 and TRBJ1-6; tentatively, D is TRBD1 (6 bases). Germline V CDR1 and CDR2: SGHTA, FQGTGA. The V gene lost 6 bases and the J gene lost 10 bases, with 13 bases spanning the gap. The CDR3 consists of 13 residues. Here the CDR3 DNA reads TGTGCCAGCAGAATCAACAGGGAATCACCCCTCCACTTT. Translated: CASRINRESPLHF.

The chain links TRBV11-1 to TRBJ2-3; 7 bases agree with TRBD2. V shed 5 bases and J 2 bases; nucleotides not matched to a gene: 4. The CDR3 covers 14 residues. CDR1 and CDR2 from the germline V gene are SGHAT and FQDESV (reference sequence). Written as DNA, the CDR3 is TGTGCCAGCAGCCCTAGCGGTTACACAGATACGCAGTATTTT. It translates to CASSPSGYTDTQYF.

The genes are TRBV4-1 and TRBJ2-7; maybe TRBD2 (5 bases). Trimming pared 0 bases from V and 0 bases from J, leaving 6 bases between. This CDR3 comprises 14 residues. From germline, CDR1 is MGHRA and CDR2 YSYEKL. The CDR3 sequence: CASSQERDSYEQYF. As DNA, the CDR3 is TGCGCCAGCAGCCAAGAACGGGACTCCTACGAGCAGTACTTC.

This chain connects TRBV28 to TRBJ1-3, with D perhaps matching TRBD1 (5 bases). The V end was cut by 5 bases, the J end by 2 bases, with 10 bases between. This CDR3 has 14 amino acids. Germline assignment: CDR1 MDHEN and CDR2 SYDVKM. The CDR3, as DNA: TGTGCCAGCAGTCTCCCAGGGACTGGAAACACCATATATTTT. Protein product: CASSLPGTGNTIYF.

The chain employs TRBV7-9 and TRBJ1-3, with D unresolved. The CDR3 sequence is 15 residues long. V was pared by 7 bases and J by 0 bases, with 13 bases between. Looked up from germline, CDR1 is SEHNR and CDR2 is FQNEAQ (reference sequence). The CDR3 sequence: CASKRTRGSGNTIYF. The CDR3 DNA follows: TGTGCCAGCAAGAGAACCCGAGGCTCTGGAAACACCATATATTTT.

The V and J genes are TRBV18 and TRBJ2-7; 10 nucleotides match TRBD1. The ends lost 4 bases at V and 2 bases at J; junction bases unmatched: 2. Germline V gene data show CDR1 as KGHSH and CDR2 as LQKENI. This CDR3 is 14 amino acids long. The CDR3 DNA reads as TGTGCCAGCTCACGCGGGACAGGGGCCTACGAGCAGTACTTC. Translating it yields CASSRGTGAYEQYF.

This rearrangement joins TRBV3-1 (or the pseudogene TRBV3-2) to TRBJ2-1, with a possible D match to TRBD1 (6 bases). The CDR3 has 15 amino acids. CDR1 is LGHDT, CDR2 YNNKEL, per germline (reference sequence). Trimming took off 3 bases at V and 9 bases at J, with 18 bases between the two ends. The CDR3 sequence: CASSQPGVRDGEQFF. The CDR3 coding sequence is TGTGCCAGCAGCCAGCCAGGGGTTCGGGATGGTGAGCAGTTCTTC.

DNA of the CDR3: TGTGCCAGCAGTTTAGCAGGGGGCACCCACAATGAGCAGTTCTTC. This codes for CASSLAGGTHNEQFF. This chain joins TRBV27 and TRBJ2-1, with TRBD1 matching 8 bases. The CDR3 runs to 15 residues. Germline V gives CDR1 MNHEY, CDR2 SMNVEV (reference sequence). J lost 5 bases, V lost 2 bases, and 5 bases had no gene match.

In the case of this clone: Other DNA variants within this sample encode the same CDR3. The DNA for the CDR3 is TGTGCCAGTAGGGGGACAGGAGTGAACACTGAAGCTTTCTTT. This encodes CASRGTGVNTEAFF. The chain carries TRBV19 and TRBJ1-1; 8 bases fit TRBD1. Germline CDR1 and CDR2: LNHDA and SQIVND (reference sequence). J lost 0 bases, V lost 6 bases, and 3 bases had no gene match. This CDR3 has 14 residues.

The rearrangement joins TRBV19 to TRBJ1-1; D is undetermined. Looked up from germline, CDR1 is LNHDA and CDR2 is SQIVND (reference sequence). The CDR3 is 13 amino acids. Trimming took 3 bases from V and 3 from J, leaving 8 bases between them. CDR3 protein: CASSIGLYTEAFF. The CDR3 nucleotides are TGTGCCAGTAGTATTGGACTCTACACTGAAGCTTTCTTT.

The genes are TRBV27 and TRBJ2-3, with TRBD2 matching 7 bases. V trimming: 4 bases; J trimming: 0 bases; junction bases outside the gene matches: 7. Germline CDR1 reads MNHEY; CDR2 reads SMNVEV (reference sequence). This CDR3 contains 16 residues. CDR3 nucleotide sequence: TGTGCCAGCAGTTCCCGAGCGGGGAGAAGCACAGATACGCAGTATTTT. Its protein is CASSSRAGRSTDTQYF.